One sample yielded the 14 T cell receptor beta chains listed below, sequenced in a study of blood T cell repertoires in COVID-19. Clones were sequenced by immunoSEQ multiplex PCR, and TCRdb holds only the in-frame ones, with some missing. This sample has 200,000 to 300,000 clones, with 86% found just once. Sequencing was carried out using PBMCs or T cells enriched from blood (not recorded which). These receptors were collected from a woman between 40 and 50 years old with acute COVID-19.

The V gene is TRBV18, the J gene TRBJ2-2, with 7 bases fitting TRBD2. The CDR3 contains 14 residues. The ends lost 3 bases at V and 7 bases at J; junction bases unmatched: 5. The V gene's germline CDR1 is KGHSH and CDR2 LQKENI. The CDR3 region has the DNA TGTGCCAGCTCACCCTCTAGCGGAAACGGGGAGCTGTTTTTT. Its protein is CASSPSSGNGELFF.

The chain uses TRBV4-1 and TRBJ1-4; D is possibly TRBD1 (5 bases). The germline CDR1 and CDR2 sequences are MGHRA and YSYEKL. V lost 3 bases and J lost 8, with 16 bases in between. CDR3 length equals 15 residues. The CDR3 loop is CASSHSARDSEKLFF. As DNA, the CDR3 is TGCGCCAGCAGCCACTCGGCCCGGGACTCAGAAAAACTGTTTTTT.

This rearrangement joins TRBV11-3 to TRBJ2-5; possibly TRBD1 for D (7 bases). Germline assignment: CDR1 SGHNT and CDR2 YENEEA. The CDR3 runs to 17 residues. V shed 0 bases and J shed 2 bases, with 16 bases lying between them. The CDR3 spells CASSLDLPGGLQETQYF. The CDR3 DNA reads TGTGCCAGCAGCTTAGATCTTCCAGGGGGACTTCAAGAGACCCAGTACTTC. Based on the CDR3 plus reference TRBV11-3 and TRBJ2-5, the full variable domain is EAGVVQSPRYKIIEKKQPVAFWCNPISGHNTLYWYLQNLGQGPELLIRYENEEAVDDSQLPKDRFSAERLKGVDSTLKIQPAELGDSAVYLCASSLDLPGGLQETQYFGPGTRLLVL.

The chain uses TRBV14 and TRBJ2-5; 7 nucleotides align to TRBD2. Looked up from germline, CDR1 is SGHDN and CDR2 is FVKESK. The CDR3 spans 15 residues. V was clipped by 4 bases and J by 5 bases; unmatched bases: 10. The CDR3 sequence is CASSRPRTSMETQYF. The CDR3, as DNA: TGTGCCAGCAGCCGGCCACGGACTAGTATGGAGACCCAGTACTTC.

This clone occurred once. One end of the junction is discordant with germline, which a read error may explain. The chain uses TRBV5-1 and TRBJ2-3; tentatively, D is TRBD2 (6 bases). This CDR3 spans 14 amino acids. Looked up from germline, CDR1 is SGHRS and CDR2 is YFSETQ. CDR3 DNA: TGCGCCAGCAGCATAGACGGGACTTCGGACCCCCCGGGTTTT. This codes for CASSIDGTSDPPGF.

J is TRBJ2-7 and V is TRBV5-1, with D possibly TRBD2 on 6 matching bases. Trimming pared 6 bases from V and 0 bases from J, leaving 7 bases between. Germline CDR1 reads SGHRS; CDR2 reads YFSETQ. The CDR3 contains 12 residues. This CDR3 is CASTSDSYEQYF. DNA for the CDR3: TGCGCCAGCACTAGCGACTCCTACGAGCAGTACTTC.

The CDR3 DNA reads TGCAGTGCTAGTTTAGCGGCCAACTCCTACGAGCAGTACTTC. Translation gives CSASLAANSYEQYF. This sequence joins TRBV20-1 and TRBJ2-7, with D possibly TRBD2 on 6 matching bases. V lost 3 bases to trimming and J lost 0 bases, with 12 bases between them. Germline CDR1 and CDR2: DFQATT and SNEGSKA (reference sequence). This CDR3 is 14 amino acids long.

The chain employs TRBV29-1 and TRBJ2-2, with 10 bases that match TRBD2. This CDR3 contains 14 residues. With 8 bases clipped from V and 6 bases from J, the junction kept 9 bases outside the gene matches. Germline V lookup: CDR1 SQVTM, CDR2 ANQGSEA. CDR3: CSTALAGGSGELFF. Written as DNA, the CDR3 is TGCAGCACCGCATTAGCGGGAGGTTCCGGGGAGCTGTTTTTT.

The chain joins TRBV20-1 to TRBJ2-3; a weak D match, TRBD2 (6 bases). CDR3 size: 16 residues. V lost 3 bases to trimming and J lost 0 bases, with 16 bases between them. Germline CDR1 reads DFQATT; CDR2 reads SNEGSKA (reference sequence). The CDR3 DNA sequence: TGCAGTGCTAGTCCCACTGCGGGGAGTAGCACAGATACGCAGTATTTT. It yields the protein CSASPTAGSSTDTQYF.

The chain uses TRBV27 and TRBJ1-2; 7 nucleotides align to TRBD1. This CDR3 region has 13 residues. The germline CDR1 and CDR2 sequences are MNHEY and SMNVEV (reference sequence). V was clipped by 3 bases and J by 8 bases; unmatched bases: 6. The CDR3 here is CASSFDRAAGYTF. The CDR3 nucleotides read TGTGCCAGCAGTTTTGACAGGGCGGCCGGCTACACCTTC.

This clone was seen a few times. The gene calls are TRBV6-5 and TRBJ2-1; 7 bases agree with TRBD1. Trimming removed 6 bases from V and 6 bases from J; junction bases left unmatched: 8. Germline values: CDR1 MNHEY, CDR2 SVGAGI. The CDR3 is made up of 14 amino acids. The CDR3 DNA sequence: TGTGCCAGCAGACGACAGGGTAGTTTCAATGAGCAGTTCTTC. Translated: CASRRQGSFNEQFF.

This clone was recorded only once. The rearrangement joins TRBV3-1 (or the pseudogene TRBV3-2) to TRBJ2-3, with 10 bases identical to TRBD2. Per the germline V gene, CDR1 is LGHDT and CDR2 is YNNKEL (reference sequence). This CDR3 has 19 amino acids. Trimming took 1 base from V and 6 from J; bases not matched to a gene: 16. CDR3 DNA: TGTGCCAGCAGCCAAGTGGTGACCCGCAGCGGGAGGGCCGACGATACGCAGTATTTT. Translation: CASSQVVTRSGRADDTQYF.

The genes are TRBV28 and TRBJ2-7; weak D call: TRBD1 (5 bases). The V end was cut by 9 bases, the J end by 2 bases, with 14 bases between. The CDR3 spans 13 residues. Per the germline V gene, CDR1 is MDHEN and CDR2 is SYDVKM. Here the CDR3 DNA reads TGTGCCAGTTCCCTGACAGCGCCCTACGAGCAGTACTTC. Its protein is CASSLTAPYEQYF.

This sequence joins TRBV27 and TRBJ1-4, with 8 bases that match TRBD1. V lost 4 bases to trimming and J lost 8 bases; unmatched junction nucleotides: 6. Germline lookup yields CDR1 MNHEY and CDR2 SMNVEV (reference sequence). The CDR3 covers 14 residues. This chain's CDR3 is CASSYGQGREKLFF. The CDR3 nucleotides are TGTGCCAGCAGTTATGGACAGGGAAGGGAAAAACTGTTTTTT.